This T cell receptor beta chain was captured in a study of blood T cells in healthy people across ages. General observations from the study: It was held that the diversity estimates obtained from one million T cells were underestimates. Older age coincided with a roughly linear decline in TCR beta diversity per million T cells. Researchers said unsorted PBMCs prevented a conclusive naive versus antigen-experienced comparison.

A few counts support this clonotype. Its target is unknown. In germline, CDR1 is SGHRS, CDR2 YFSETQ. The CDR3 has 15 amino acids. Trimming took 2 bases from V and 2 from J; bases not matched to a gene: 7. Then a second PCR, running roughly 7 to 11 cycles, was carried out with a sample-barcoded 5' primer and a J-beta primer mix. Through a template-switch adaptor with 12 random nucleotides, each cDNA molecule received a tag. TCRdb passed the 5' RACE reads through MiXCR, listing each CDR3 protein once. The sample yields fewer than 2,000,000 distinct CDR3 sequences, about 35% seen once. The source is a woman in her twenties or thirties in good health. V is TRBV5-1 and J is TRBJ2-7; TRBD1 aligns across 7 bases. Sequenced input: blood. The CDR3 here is CASSFLTGQTYEQYF. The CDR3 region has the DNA TGCGCCAGCAGCTTTTTGACGGGACAGACCTACGAGCAGTACTTC.